This TCR beta chain was identified during a study of shared clonotypes between healthy human individuals. Study-wide results and caveats: Only a few donors were included, so the genetic and exposure-history diversity represented was limited.

Produced via immunoSEQ multiplex PCR; TCRdb's table is partial and in-frame only. Altogether around 2.5 million clones are present, 93% being singletons, with the ten largest covering about 0.34%. CDR3 length: 13 residues. With V trimmed by 6 bases and J by 5 bases, 9 bases remained unmatched. The germline gives CDR1 SQVTM, CDR2 ANQGSEA. It was into CD45RA+ naive and CD45RA-negative memory subsets that the CD4+ cells were split. With respect to this clone: Antigen: not known.

Sequenced input: naive CD4+ T cells from PBMCs. The subset was: CD45RA+ positively selected. This TCR came from a man aged 18 to 35 in good health. Some clones in this sample may be carry-over from other donors' samples. The chain employs TRBV29-1 and TRBJ2-5; 7 bases agree with TRBD1. CDR3 sequence: CSVESGGRETQYF. The CDR3 nucleotides are TGCAGCGTGGAATCAGGGGGACGGGAGACCCAGTACTTC.